The 19 T cell receptor beta chains below were found in one sample sequenced in a study of cytomegalovirus exposure and HLA in healthy donors. PCR amplification relied on 60 Vbeta primers (plus 13 Jbeta primers). The table came from immunoSEQ multiplex PCR; TCRdb's copy has only in-frame clones and leaves some out. The sample records about 130,000 clones, roughly 78% being singletons. Sequencing was done on a sample of PBMCs. These receptors all come from a man under 40 in good health.

In this sample, this clone turned up a few times. This chain connects TRBV7-2 to TRBJ2-3; D possibly corresponds to TRBD2 (6 bases). V shed 3 bases and J shed 0 bases, with 7 bases lying between them. CDR3 length equals 14 residues. Germline loops: CDR1 SGHTA, CDR2 FQGNSA. CDR3 DNA: TGTGCCAGCAGCTTGGGGACTAGCACAGATACGCAGTATTTT. Translating it yields CASSLGTSTDTQYF.

This chain joins TRBV6-1 and TRBJ2-3; TRBD1 aligns across 10 bases. The CDR3 is 15 residues long. Germline V gene sequence: CDR1 MNHNS, CDR2 SASEGT. V was pared by 4 bases and J by 7 bases, with 8 bases of the junction left unmatched. CDR3 bases: TGTGCCAGCAGTGGTCGACAGGGGGCTGGGAATACGCAGTATTTT. This gives the protein CASSGRQGAGNTQYF.

The chain uses TRBV7-6 and TRBJ2-3, with 7 positions matching TRBD2. The CDR3 has 15 residues. From germline, CDR1 is SGHVS and CDR2 FNYEAQ. Trimming at V came to 3 bases and at J to 0 bases, leaving 3 bases not matched to a gene. The CDR3 loop reads CASSFASGSTDTQYF. CDR3 nucleotides: TGTGCCAGCAGCTTTGCTAGCGGTAGCACAGATACGCAGTATTTT.

CDR3 sequence (DNA): TGTGCCAGCTCACCACCGGCTCAGGGGAGCTACGAGCAGTACTTC. Translating gives CASSPPAQGSYEQYF. J is TRBJ2-7 and V is TRBV18, with D perhaps TRBD1 (6 bases). The CDR3 is 15 amino acids. Germline V gene sequence: CDR1 KGHSH, CDR2 LQKENI. Trimming shortened V by 0 bases and J by 3 bases, and 12 bases separated the two germline ends. Looking up the rest from reference TRBV18 and TRBJ2-7 gives the full variable domain: NAGVMQNPRHLVRRRGQEARLRCSPMKGHSHVYWYRQLPEEGLKFMVYLQKENIIDESGMPKERFSAEFPKEGPSILRIQQVVRGDSAAYFCASSPPAQGSYEQYFGPGTRLTVT.

The chain couples TRBV9 to TRBJ2-7; 7 positions match TRBD2. Germline CDR1 reads SGDLS; CDR2 reads YYNGEE. CDR3 length: 14 residues. Trimming took 4 bases from V and 0 from J; bases not matched to a gene: 4. Here the CDR3 DNA reads TGTGCCAGCAGCCCGCGCGGGGGCTCCTACGAGCAGTACTTC. Residues: CASSPRGGSYEQYF.

This chain links TRBV7-2 with TRBJ2-1; possible D gene TRBD1, 5 bases. This CDR3 comprises 14 residues. Germline lookup yields CDR1 SGHTA and CDR2 FQGNSA. The V and J ends lost 3 bases and 15 bases respectively, with 21 bases between them. CDR3 region: CASSLPGRTMSLFF. DNA of the CDR3: TGTGCCAGCAGCTTGCCCGGACGGACAATGAGTCTGTTCTTC.

The table lists this clone with many counts. The rearrangement joins TRBV25-1 to TRBJ1-1; D remains ambiguous. Trimming shortened V by 5 bases and J by 8 bases, and 12 bases separated the two germline ends. Germline-derived CDR1 and CDR2 are MGHDK and SYGVNS. The CDR3 sequence is 12 residues long. The CDR3, as DNA: TGTGCCAGCAGTTCTCCAGGATACGAAGCTTTCTTT. This translates into CASSSPGYEAFF.

V usage is TRBV2 and J usage is TRBJ1-4, with D tentatively TRBD1 (5 bases). The germline CDR1 and CDR2 sequences are SNHLY and FYNNEI. The CDR3 is 13 amino acids. V lost 7 bases and J 6 bases, leaving 12 bases between the germline ends. For the CDR3, the DNA is TGTGCCAGCAAGGGCGGCAGGGATGAAAAACTGTTTTTT. It encodes CASKGGRDEKLFF.

V is TRBV5-6 and J is TRBJ2-4; 13 bases are a match to TRBD2. V lost 6 bases, J lost 0 bases, and 9 bases stayed unmatched. Germline CDR1 and CDR2: SGHDT and YYEEEE. This CDR3 spans 18 amino acids. Here the CDR3 DNA reads TGTGCCAGCACCACCGGGACTAGCGGGACTCTAGCCAAAAACATTCAGTACTTC. Amino acids: CASTTGTSGTLAKNIQYF.

In its sample, this clone was seen once. One junction end disagrees with the germline gene, perhaps due to a read error. V usage is TRBV4-2 and J usage is TRBJ2-7; TRBD2 matches at 12 bases. Germline values: CDR1 LGHNA, CDR2 YNFKEQ. The CDR3 totals 16 residues. The CDR3 protein is CASSQGLAGGFYGQYF. The CDR3 DNA reads as TGTGCCAGCAGCCAAGGGCTAGCGGGAGGGTTTTACGGGCAGTACTTC.

V gene TRBV9 combines with J gene TRBJ2-1, with 9 bases matching TRBD2. Per germline, CDR1 SGDLS and CDR2 YYNGEE. The CDR3 is 16 amino acids. V was clipped by 3 bases and J by 3 bases; unmatched bases: 7. The CDR3 protein is CASSGMSGRRYNEQFF. The CDR3 DNA reads as TGTGCCAGCAGCGGAATGAGCGGGAGGCGCTACAATGAGCAGTTCTTC.

The sample holds one count of this clone. The chain employs TRBV7-2 and TRBJ1-5, with D maybe TRBD1 (6 bases). Looked up from germline, CDR1 is SGHTA and CDR2 is FQGNSA. The V end was cut by 5 bases, the J end by 0 bases, with 14 bases between. CDR3 size: 16 residues. Written as DNA, the CDR3 is TGTGCCAGCAGCCCGCTGGGGGCGTATAGCAATCAGCCCCAGCATTTT. It codes for CASSPLGAYSNQPQHF. Together with reference TRBV7-2 and TRBJ1-5, the CDR3 gives the full variable domain: GAGVSQSPSNKVTEKGKDVELRCDPISGHTALYWYRQSLGQGLEFLIYFQGNSAPDKSGLPSDRFSAERTGGSVSTLTIQRTQQEDSAVYLCASSPLGAYSNQPQHFGDGTRLSIL.

The chain carries TRBV7-2 and TRBJ2-1, with 10 bases identical to TRBD2. From germline, CDR1 is SGHTA and CDR2 FQGNSA. CDR3 length equals 15 residues. With V trimmed by 1 base and J by 6 bases, 3 bases remained unmatched. CDR3 in DNA: TGTGCCAGCAGCTTAGTCGGGACTAGCGCCAATGAGCAGTTCTTC. It is translated as CASSLVGTSANEQFF. Full variable domain (rest looked up from reference TRBV7-2 and TRBJ2-1): GAGVSQSPSNKVTEKGKDVELRCDPISGHTALYWYRQSLGQGLEFLIYFQGNSAPDKSGLPSDRFSAERTGGSVSTLTIQRTQQEDSAVYLCASSLVGTSANEQFFGPGTRLTVL.

The V and J genes are TRBV27 and TRBJ2-7; TRBD2 aligns across 11 bases. The CDR3 is 18 residues long. Germline V lookup: CDR1 MNHEY, CDR2 SMNVEV (reference sequence). With 0 bases clipped from V and 6 bases from J, the junction kept 13 bases outside the gene matches. CDR3 DNA sequence: TGTGCCAGCAGTTTATCGCGGTCACTACTAGCGGGAGTAGGCGAGCAGTACTTC. Amino acid sequence: CASSLSRSLLAGVGEQYF.

This chain connects TRBV18 to TRBJ2-5; TRBD2 matches at 9 bases. Trimming cost V 5 bases and J 4 bases; bases outside gene matches: 8. This CDR3 is built from 15 residues. Germline V CDR1 and CDR2: KGHSH, LQKENI. The CDR3 nucleotides read TGTGCCAGCTCAATCGGGTTACTAGCGGGAGAGACCCAGTACTTC. It specifies CASSIGLLAGETQYF.

This clone has just a few counts. The rearrangement joins TRBV4-1 to TRBJ1-2; D possibly corresponds to TRBD1 (6 bases). Germline CDR1 and CDR2: MGHRA and YSYEKL. The V and J ends lost 3 bases and 4 bases respectively, with 15 bases between them. The CDR3 loop spans 15 amino acids. CDR3 in DNA: TGCGCCAGCAGCCAGGACCGACAGGCGCCCTATGGCTACACCTTC. It translates to CASSQDRQAPYGYTF.

The rearrangement uses TRBV13 and TRBJ2-5; 10 nucleotides line up with TRBD2. The assigned J gene may be wrong: the sequence end matches TRBJ2-7 better. This CDR3 is 14 amino acids long. The germline V gene encodes CDR1 PRHDT and CDR2 FYEKMQ (reference sequence). The CDR3 DNA reads as TGTGCCAGCAGCTTCGGCCTAGCGGGAGCCGAGCAGTACTTC. Residues: CASSFGLAGAEQYF.

This chain connects TRBV9 to TRBJ2-7, with no clear D. V was shortened by 0 bases and J by 1 base, with 11 bases between the two germline ends. Per the germline V gene, CDR1 is SGDLS and CDR2 is YYNGEE. The length of the CDR3 is 15 residues. CDR3 coding DNA: TGTGCCAGCAGCGTAGGGGCAGGAAAATCCTACGAGCAGTACTTC. As protein: CASSVGAGKSYEQYF.

V is TRBV5-4 and J is TRBJ1-5, with 9 bases aligning to TRBD1. V trimming: 2 bases; J trimming: 6 bases; junction bases outside the gene matches: 3. The CDR3 has 14 amino acids. The germline gives CDR1 SGHNT, CDR2 YYREEE (reference sequence). CDR3 in DNA: TGTGCCAGCAGCTTACAGGGGGCTGGTCAGCCCCAGCATTTT. As protein: CASSLQGAGQPQHF.